Listed below are T cell receptor beta chains from one sample, sequenced in a study of identical twins. MiXCR, run by TCRdb on the 5' RACE reads, gives a single entry per CDR3 protein. This repertoire shows just over 450,000 distinct CDR3 sequences, more than 13% found once; its top ten account for 0.4% to 0.55%. The same sample was also used in a study of yellow fever vaccine responses in identical twins.

The sequenced material came from CD4+ T cells sorted from blood. The receptors derive from a woman aged 18 to 35 in good health. Both conserved end residues are part of each CDR3. The D gene is left open where the match is weak. Size is stated for part of the rows, as once, few or many counts, or as a class when the clone is expanded.

>TRBV9|TRBD2|TRBJ2-1|few
CASSVAHGLAGFVDEQFF
TGTGCCAGCAGCGTAGCCCACGGACTAGCGGGGTTTGTTGATGAGCAGTTCTTC
>TRBV19|.|TRBJ2-3|.
CASSWGRGSDTQYF
TGTGCCAGTAGTTGGGGCAGGGGATCGGATACGCAGTATTTT
>TRBV20-1|.|TRBJ1-4|.
CSASRAGNEKLFF
TGCAGTGCTAGCAGGGCCGGGAATGAAAAACTGTTTTTT
>TRBV30|.|TRBJ2-7|few
CAWSVGHTYEQYF
TGTGCCTGGAGTGTAGGCCACACTTACGAGCAGTACTTC
>TRBV4-2|TRBD1|TRBJ1-1|.
CASSQERTGVTEAFF
TGTGCCAGCAGCCAAGAAAGGACAGGGGTTACTGAAGCTTTCTTT
>TRBV11-1|.|TRBJ2-7|few
CASSPANRSTGRSSYEQYF
TGTGCCAGCAGCCCAGCGAATCGGTCGACGGGACGTAGTTCCTACGAGCAGTACTTC
>TRBV3-1|.|TRBJ2-4|.
CASSQDRLGAKNIQYF
TGTGCCAGCAGCCAAGATCGATTAGGGGCCAAAAACATTCAGTACTTC
>TRBV20-1|.|TRBJ2-3|many
CSAATTDRSNTQYF
TGCAGTGCCGCCACCACGGATCGGTCGAATACGCAGTATTTT
>TRBV28|.|TRBJ2-3|few
CASNNRVDTQYF
TGTGCCAGCAATAACAGGGTGGATACGCAGTATTTT
>TRBV5-1|.|TRBJ2-1|few
CASSFRGGVNEQFF
TGCGCCAGCAGCTTCAGGGGGGGAGTCAATGAGCAGTTCTTC
>TRBV12-3/TRBV12-4|.|TRBJ2-3|many
CASSPTSDTQYF
TGTGCCAGCAGCCCGACGTCAGATACGCAGTATTTT
>TRBV27|.|TRBJ2-7|.
CASRGREIHEQYF
TGTGCCAGCAGAGGGCGGGAAATCCACGAGCAGTACTTC
>TRBV7-8|TRBD1|TRBJ2-7|once
CASSLVFKPGQSFYEQYF
TGTGCCAGCAGCTTAGTCTTCAAACCGGGACAGTCGTTCTACGAGCAGTACTTC
>TRBV9|TRBD2|TRBJ2-2|.
CASSVSGGVTGELFF
TGTGCCAGCAGCGTATCGGGGGGTGTCACCGGGGAGCTGTTTTTT
>TRBV27|.|TRBJ2-7|few
CASSQRTAFYEQYF
TGTGCCAGCAGCCAACGGACAGCTTTTTACGAGCAGTACTTC
>TRBV12-3/TRBV12-4|.|TRBJ1-6|few
CASSPLTNYNSPLHF
TGTGCCAGCAGTCCCCTGACAAACTATAATTCACCCCTCCACTTT
>TRBV6-2/TRBV6-3|TRBD1|TRBJ2-2|.
CASSVRPGTGDTGELFF
TGTGCCAGCAGCGTTAGGCCCGGGACAGGGGACACCGGGGAGCTGTTTTTT
>TRBV3-1|.|TRBJ2-4|many
CASSQGRGDIIQYF
TGTGCCAGCAGCCAAGGGAGAGGGGACATAATTCAGTACTTC
>TRBV25-1|.|TRBJ2-1|.
CASSDPPRGGEQFF
TGTGCCAGCAGTGACCCCCCCAGGGGGGGTGAGCAGTTCTTC
>TRBV5-6|TRBD1|TRBJ2-1|few
CASSRGLDRGPYNEQFF
TGTGCCAGCAGCCGCGGTTTAGACAGGGGGCCTTACAATGAGCAGTTCTTC
>TRBV15|.|TRBJ2-3|.
CATSRGSGTSTDTQYF
TGTGCCACCAGCAGAGGTAGCGGCACTAGCACAGATACGCAGTATTTT
>TRBV6-5|.|TRBJ2-3|few
CASSHRLGFVPDTQYF
TGTGCCAGCAGTCATCGACTGGGCTTTGTTCCAGATACGCAGTATTTT
>TRBV7-8|TRBD2|TRBJ2-5|.
CASSCLTSGETQYF
TGTGCCAGCAGCTGTCTAACTAGCGGGGAGACCCAGTACTTC
>TRBV4-1|.|TRBJ2-7|.
CASSHQNYAGSYEQYF
TGCGCCAGCAGCCACCAAAACTATGCGGGATCCTACGAGCAGTACTTC
>TRBV6-1|.|TRBJ1-1|.
CASSPKGTSSIIKNTEAFF
TGTGCCAGCAGCCCCAAGGGGACAAGCAGCATCATTAAGAACACTGAAGCTTTCTTT
>TRBV7-6|TRBD1|TRBJ2-5|.
CASSWGVGQGSEETQYF
TGTGCCAGCAGCTGGGGGGTGGGACAGGGGTCGGAGGAGACCCAGTACTTC
>TRBV10-3|TRBD2|TRBJ2-7|.
CAISELAGVSEQYF
TGTGCCATCAGTGAGCTAGCGGGGGTAAGCGAGCAGTACTTC
>TRBV6-1|.|TRBJ2-3|once
CASSEGVTLVQYF
TGTGCCAGCAGTGAAGGTGTCACTCTAGTGCAGTATTTT
>TRBV7-2|.|TRBJ1-5|many
CASSLVSFQPQHF
TGTGCCAGCAGCTTAGTGAGCTTCCAGCCCCAGCATTTT
>TRBV7-2|TRBD2|TRBJ2-1|many
CASSLESSGSYEQFF
TGTGCCAGCAGCTTAGAATCTAGCGGGAGCTATGAGCAGTTCTTC
>TRBV7-2|.|TRBJ2-5|.
CASSLARFQETQYF
TGTGCCAGCAGCTTAGCGAGGTTCCAAGAGACCCAGTACTTC
>TRBV13|.|TRBJ2-5|.
CASSPQVQGTQYF
TGTGCCAGCAGCCCCCAAGTGCAAGGGACCCAGTACTTC
>TRBV24-1|.|TRBJ2-1|.
CATSDPGGRERDEQFF
TGTGCCACCAGTGACCCGGGCGGACGGGAGCGGGATGAGCAGTTCTTC
>TRBV6-1|TRBD2|TRBJ2-2|.
CASRRSGRASTGELFF
TGTGCCAGCAGGAGGAGCGGGAGGGCCAGCACCGGGGAGCTGTTTTTT
>TRBV20-1|TRBD2|TRBJ2-7|few
CSGNLPGLAVLYEQYF
TGCAGTGGCAACCTTCCGGGACTAGCGGTTCTCTACGAGCAGTACTTC
>TRBV6-4|.|TRBJ2-3|few
CASSVSLGTDTQYF
TGTGCCAGCAGTGTCTCCCTAGGAACAGATACGCAGTATTTT
>TRBV20-1|.|TRBJ2-5|few
CSARDRVRQTQYF
TGCAGTGCTAGAGACAGGGTTAGGCAGACCCAGTACTTC
>TRBV11-2|.|TRBJ2-7|few
CASSLVGGNAYGDYEQYF
TGTGCCAGCAGCTTAGTCGGAGGGAATGCGTATGGAGACTACGAGCAGTACTTC
>TRBV29-1|.|TRBJ1-4|.
CSAGAVANEKLFF
TGCAGCGCCGGGGCAGTAGCCAATGAAAAACTGTTTTTT
>TRBV6-2/TRBV6-3|TRBD2|TRBJ2-1|.
CASSYQGLAGTAQFF
TGTGCCAGCAGTTACCAAGGACTAGCGGGAACAGCGCAGTTCTTC
>TRBV24-1|TRBD1|TRBJ2-1|few
CATSDRTGDYNEQFF
TGTGCCACCAGTGATCGGACAGGGGACTACAATGAGCAGTTCTTC